A selection of T cell receptor beta chains follows, all from one sample in a study of blood T cells in healthy people across ages. TCRdb passed the 5' RACE reads through MiXCR, listing each CDR3 protein once. The sample holds hundreds of thousands of distinct CDR3 sequences, more than 40% seen once. The sample consisted of blood. The receptors derive from a man between 60 and 75 years old in good health. The CDR3 runs from the conserved cysteine through the conserved F or W. A D gene is named only where the DNA matches it firmly. A row's size may be missing; if present it is once, few, many or a size class.

v_gene: TRBV6-1; d_gene: TRBD1; abundance: once; j_gene: TRBJ1-5; CDR3nt: TGTGCCAGCAGTGTAAAGCGACAGGGGAGTAATCAGCCCCAGCATTTT; CDR3aa: CASSVKRQGSNQPQHF
v_gene: TRBV15; d_gene: TRBD1; abundance: -; j_gene: TRBJ2-5; CDR3nt: TGTGCCACCAGCAGAGGTGACAGGGGGAAAGAGACCCAGTACTTC; CDR3aa: CATSRGDRGKETQYF
v_gene: TRBV6-6; d_gene: -; abundance: -; j_gene: TRBJ2-5; CDR3nt: TGTGCCAGCAGTTACAGCTGGGAGGAAGGGGAGACCCAGTACTTC; CDR3aa: CASSYSWEEGETQYF
v_gene: TRBV27; d_gene: TRBD2; abundance: -; j_gene: TRBJ2-3; CDR3nt: TGTGCCAGGACGCCCCGACTAGCGGCCACAGATACGCAGTATTTT; CDR3aa: CARTPRLAATDTQYF
v_gene: TRBV7-2; d_gene: -; abundance: once; j_gene: TRBJ1-1; CDR3nt: TGTGCCAGCAGCTTAGCTACGGGGTCTGAAGCTTTCTTT; CDR3aa: CASSLATGSEAFF
v_gene: TRBV9; d_gene: -; abundance: once; j_gene: TRBJ1-5; CDR3nt: TGTGCCAGCAGCGTAGCCGGGGAAAATCAGCCCCAGCATTTT; CDR3aa: CASSVAGENQPQHF
v_gene: TRBV5-4; d_gene: -; abundance: -; j_gene: TRBJ1-2; CDR3nt: TGTGCCAGCAGCTTGGTCGGTCAGGCTCTCTATGGCTACACCTTC; CDR3aa: CASSLVGQALYGYTF
v_gene: TRBV7-2; d_gene: -; abundance: many; j_gene: TRBJ2-4; CDR3nt: TGTGCCAGCAGCTTACCTGCGGTTTGGGCTTTGGGCAAAAACATTCAGTACTTC; CDR3aa: CASSLPAVWALGKNIQYF
v_gene: TRBV20-1; d_gene: -; abundance: -; j_gene: TRBJ1-5; CDR3nt: TGCAGTGCTACGGACACTAATCAGCCCCAGCATTTT; CDR3aa: CSATDTNQPQHF
v_gene: TRBV6-6; d_gene: TRBD1; abundance: -; j_gene: TRBJ2-3; CDR3nt: TGTGCCAGCAGCCCAAACCGGGACAGGGGCACAGATACGCAGTATTTT; CDR3aa: CASSPNRDRGTDTQYF
v_gene: TRBV7-2; d_gene: TRBD2; abundance: -; j_gene: TRBJ2-3; CDR3nt: TGTGCCAGCGGCGCTAGCGGGGGGGCTGGAAATACGCAGTATTTT; CDR3aa: CASGASGGAGNTQYF
v_gene: TRBV5-4; d_gene: -; abundance: few; j_gene: TRBJ1-1; CDR3nt: TGTGCCAGCAGGAATCCCCTTGCGAACACTGAAGCTTTCTTT; CDR3aa: CASRNPLANTEAFF
v_gene: TRBV9; d_gene: -; abundance: many; j_gene: TRBJ2-3; CDR3nt: TGTGCCAGCAGCGTCAGGGGGGGCGGACGCACAGATACGCAGTATTTT; CDR3aa: CASSVRGGGRTDTQYF
v_gene: TRBV15; d_gene: -; abundance: -; j_gene: TRBJ2-7; CDR3nt: TGTGCCACCAGCAGAGATGAACATTACGAGCAGTACTTC; CDR3aa: CATSRDEHYEQYF
v_gene: TRBV11-2; d_gene: TRBD1; abundance: -; j_gene: TRBJ2-1; CDR3nt: TGTGCCAGCAGCTTAGATACCGGGACAGGGTCCGTCAATGAGCAGTTCTTC; CDR3aa: CASSLDTGTGSVNEQFF
v_gene: TRBV25-1; d_gene: TRBD1; abundance: few; j_gene: TRBJ2-1; CDR3nt: TGTGCCAGCCTGGGACAGGGCCTCAATGAGCAGTTCTTC; CDR3aa: CASLGQGLNEQFF
v_gene: TRBV20-1; d_gene: -; abundance: few; j_gene: TRBJ1-5; CDR3nt: TGCAGTGCCGCAGAGAATAGCAATCAGCCCCAGCATTTT; CDR3aa: CSAAENSNQPQHF
v_gene: TRBV12-3/TRBV12-4; d_gene: TRBD1; abundance: few; j_gene: TRBJ1-1; CDR3nt: TGTGCCAGCAGTCGGACAGGGGGTAGGACTGAAGCTTTCTTT; CDR3aa: CASSRTGGRTEAFF
v_gene: TRBV9; d_gene: -; abundance: -; j_gene: TRBJ1-5; CDR3nt: TGTGCCAGCAGCGAGGCAGCTTATAGCAATCAGCCCCAGCATTTT; CDR3aa: CASSEAAYSNQPQHF
v_gene: TRBV20-1; d_gene: TRBD2; abundance: few; j_gene: TRBJ2-1; CDR3nt: TGCAGTGCTAGAGATGTCGGGACTAGCGGTTCGAGCTCCTACAATGAGCAGTTCTTC; CDR3aa: CSARDVGTSGSSSYNEQFF
v_gene: TRBV4-3; d_gene: TRBD2; abundance: -; j_gene: TRBJ2-5; CDR3nt: TGCGCCAGCAGCCAAGGGGCGGGGGGACAAGAGACCCAGTACTTC; CDR3aa: CASSQGAGGQETQYF
v_gene: TRBV7-9; d_gene: TRBD1; abundance: -; j_gene: TRBJ1-1; CDR3nt: TGTGCCAGCAGCTTAGATAGGGGGACAGGGGGATTCATGAACACTGAAGCTTTCTTT; CDR3aa: CASSLDRGTGGFMNTEAFF
v_gene: TRBV6-1; d_gene: -; abundance: -; j_gene: TRBJ2-3; CDR3nt: TGTGCCAGCACCACAGGCGCCACAGATACGCAGTATTTT; CDR3aa: CASTTGATDTQYF
v_gene: TRBV12-3/TRBV12-4; d_gene: -; abundance: -; j_gene: TRBJ1-1; CDR3nt: TGTGCCAGCAAACTTAGCGTGCGACTTGAAACTTTCTTT; CDR3aa: CASKLSVRLETFF
v_gene: TRBV7-9; d_gene: TRBD1; abundance: -; j_gene: TRBJ2-7; CDR3nt: TGTGCCAGCAGCCGATTGGACAGGCAGGAGCAGTACTTC; CDR3aa: CASSRLDRQEQYF
v_gene: TRBV6-5; d_gene: -; abundance: few; j_gene: TRBJ2-5; CDR3nt: TGTGCCACCAGCCGGACAGAGCAAGAGACCCAGTACTTC; CDR3aa: CATSRTEQETQYF
v_gene: TRBV20-1; d_gene: TRBD2; abundance: many; j_gene: TRBJ2-7; CDR3nt: TGCAGTGCCAGGGGACTAGTGTTGCACGAGCAGTACTTC; CDR3aa: CSARGLVLHEQYF
v_gene: TRBV20-1; d_gene: -; abundance: -; j_gene: TRBJ2-7; CDR3nt: TGCAGTGCTACCGGGGAGGAGTTCGGGTCCTACGAGCAGTACTTC; CDR3aa: CSATGEEFGSYEQYF
v_gene: TRBV4-3; d_gene: -; abundance: -; j_gene: TRBJ1-1; CDR3nt: TGCGCCAGCAGCCTTAATCGGGGCGCCGTCACGACGGCTTTCTTT; CDR3aa: CASSLNRGAVTTAFF
v_gene: TRBV7-2; d_gene: TRBD2; abundance: -; j_gene: TRBJ2-5; CDR3nt: TGTGCCAGCAGCTTAGCGGGAGGGCCGCTGGAGACCCAGTACTTC; CDR3aa: CASSLAGGPLETQYF
v_gene: TRBV20-1; d_gene: -; abundance: -; j_gene: TRBJ1-5; CDR3nt: TGCAGTGCTAGGGGTTCGGGGTCGGATCAGCCCCAGCATTTT; CDR3aa: CSARGSGSDQPQHF
v_gene: TRBV12-3/TRBV12-4; d_gene: TRBD1; abundance: few; j_gene: TRBJ2-1; CDR3nt: TGTGCCAGCAGTTTCCGGTCACAGGGGGCTTTGGATGAGCAGTTCTTC; CDR3aa: CASSFRSQGALDEQFF
v_gene: TRBV20-1; d_gene: -; abundance: few; j_gene: TRBJ2-4; CDR3nt: TGCAGTGCTAGAGCCCTCCAGGGAAACATTCAGTACTTC; CDR3aa: CSARALQGNIQYF